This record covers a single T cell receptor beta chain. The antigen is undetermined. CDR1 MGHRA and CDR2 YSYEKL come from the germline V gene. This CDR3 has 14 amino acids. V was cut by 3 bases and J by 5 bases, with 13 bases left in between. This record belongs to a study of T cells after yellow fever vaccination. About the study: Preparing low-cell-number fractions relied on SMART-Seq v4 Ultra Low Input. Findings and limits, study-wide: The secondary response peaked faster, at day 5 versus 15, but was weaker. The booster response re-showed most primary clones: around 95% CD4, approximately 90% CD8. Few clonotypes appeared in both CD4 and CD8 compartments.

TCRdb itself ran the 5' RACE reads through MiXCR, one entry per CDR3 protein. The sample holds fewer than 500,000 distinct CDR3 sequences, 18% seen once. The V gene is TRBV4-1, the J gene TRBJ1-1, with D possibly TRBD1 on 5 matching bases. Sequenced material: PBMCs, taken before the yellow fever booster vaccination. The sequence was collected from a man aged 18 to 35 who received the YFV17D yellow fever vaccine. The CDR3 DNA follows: TGCGCCAGCAGCCAGATCAGGGCTGGGACTGAAGCTTTCTTT. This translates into CASSQIRAGTEAFF.